The 23 T cell receptor beta chains in this list originate from one sample, sequenced in a study of cytomegalovirus exposure and HLA in healthy donors. Primers: 60 Vbeta forward and 13 Jbeta reverse. The protocol was immunoSEQ multiplex PCR, while the TCRdb copy is restricted to in-frame clones and leaves out a portion. Among 250,000 or so clones, about 85% were seen once, and the ten largest hold 1% to 1.5%. The sample was PBMCs. These receptor sequences come from a human donor in good health.

J is TRBJ1-5 and V is TRBV28; D gene uncertain. The germline V gene encodes CDR1 MDHEN and CDR2 SYDVKM. Trimming left V 2 bases short and J 4 bases short, with 6 bases between. The CDR3 is 13 amino acids. CDR3 region: CASSLPLNQPQHF. The DNA for the CDR3 is TGTGCCAGCAGTTTACCCCTTAATCAGCCCCAGCATTTT.

The CDR3 is CASSVGDYPSGANVLTF. CDR3 nucleotide sequence: TGTGCCAGCAGCGTAGGGGACTACCCCTCTGGGGCCAACGTCCTGACTTTC. This chain connects TRBV7-6 to TRBJ2-6, with 7 bases lining up with TRBD2. The CDR3 is made up of 17 amino acids. Germline-derived CDR1 and CDR2 are SGHVS and FNYEAQ. V was clipped by 5 bases and J by 0 bases; unmatched bases: 7.

This rearrangement joins TRBV9 to TRBJ2-2; weak D call: TRBD1 (5 bases). The V and J ends lost 0 bases and 1 base respectively, with 7 bases between them. The CDR3 extends over 15 amino acids. Germline lookup yields CDR1 SGDLS and CDR2 YYNGEE. The CDR3 DNA reads TGTGCCAGCAGCGTAGCAGGGCGGAACACCGGGGAGCTGTTTTTT. This translates into CASSVAGRNTGELFF. The full variable domain, completed using reference TRBV9 and TRBJ2-2, is DSGVTQTPKHLITATGQRVTLRCSPRSGDLSVYWYQQSLDQGLQFLIQYYNGEERAKGNILERFSAQQFPDLHSELNLSSLELGDSALYFCASSVAGRNTGELFFGEGSRLTVL.

This clone appeared once. The chain's CDR3 is CASSPLSYEQYF. The CDR3 DNA reads as TGTGCCAGCAGTCCCTTATCCTACGAGCAGTACTTC. This chain connects TRBV6-6 to TRBJ2-7, with unresolved D. The germline CDR1 and CDR2 sequences are MNHNY and SVGAGI (reference sequence). This CDR3 has 12 residues. Between the trimmed V and J ends, which lost 5 bases and 1 base, there was a span of 6 bases.

The rearrangement links TRBV19 to TRBJ2-1; TRBD2 is a possible D gene (5 bases). Trimming left V 6 bases short and J 6 bases short, with 18 bases between. The CDR3 is 15 amino acids. In germline, CDR1 is LNHDA, CDR2 SQIVND (reference sequence). CDR3 in DNA: TGTGCCAGTAGCCAAACTAGGTTCGAGGGCAATGAGCAGTTCTTC. Translated, it gives CASSQTRFEGNEQFF.

The CDR3 DNA sequence: TGTGCTAGTGGTTTGGTACCTAGGCCCCAGCATTTT. Protein: CASGLVPRPQHF. This chain joins TRBV12-5 and TRBJ1-5; no definite D call. The germline V gene encodes CDR1 LGHNT and CDR2 FRNRAP. The CDR3 is made up of 12 amino acids. Trimming cost V 0 bases and J 9 bases, with 6 bases left between them. The entire variable domain, with the rest obtained from reference TRBV12-5 and TRBJ1-5, is as follows: DARVTQTPRHKVTEMGQEVTMRCQPILGHNTVFWYRQTMMQGLELLAYFRNRAPLDDSGMPKDRFSAEMPDATLATLKIQPSEPRDSAVYFCASGLVPRPQHFGDGTRLSIL.

This sequence joins TRBV7-2 and TRBJ1-1; 8 positions match TRBD1. In germline, CDR1 is SGHTA, CDR2 FQGNSA. This CDR3 contains 15 residues. V was pared by 5 bases and J by 1 base, with 6 bases of the junction left unmatched. The CDR3 DNA sequence: TGTGCCAGCAGCACCTGGGACAGGAAGAACACTGAAGCTTTCTTT. Translating it yields CASSTWDRKNTEAFF.

This clone was observed once. The chain has TRBV7-9 and TRBJ1-4; D not certain. This CDR3 is 15 amino acids long. From germline, CDR1 is SEHNR and CDR2 FQNEAQ (reference sequence). V was cut by 1 base and J by 7 bases, with 13 bases left in between. CDR3 protein: CASSLGAAGGEKLFF. The CDR3 region has the DNA TGTGCCAGCAGCTTAGGGGCAGCGGGCGGTGAAAAACTGTTTTTT.

The rearrangement links TRBV29-1 to TRBJ2-1; 9 positions match TRBD2. Losses at the gene ends were 2 bases for V and 0 bases for J; bases not matched to a gene: 5. The CDR3 contains 16 residues. Germline lookup yields CDR1 SQVTM and CDR2 ANQGSEA. The CDR3 region has the DNA TGCAGCGTTGAATTCGGGACTAGCAACTCCTACAATGAGCAGTTCTTC. It translates to CSVEFGTSNSYNEQFF.

The chain combines TRBV28 with TRBJ2-3, with D maybe TRBD1 (6 bases). V lost 5 bases and J 0 bases, leaving 9 bases between the germline ends. The CDR3 runs to 14 residues. CDR1 and CDR2 (germline): MDHEN, SYDVKM. CDR3 sequence (DNA): TGTGCCAGCAGTCGGACAGCTAGCACAGATACGCAGTATTTT. Its protein product is CASSRTASTDTQYF.

The chain has TRBV7-2 and TRBJ2-1; D remains ambiguous. Trimming left V 6 bases short and J 8 bases short, with 14 bases between. The germline V gene has CDR1 SGHTA and CDR2 FQGNSA. The CDR3 runs to 13 residues. The CDR3 is CASSNYVFHEQFF. The CDR3 bases are TGTGCCAGCAGTAACTATGTTTTCCATGAGCAGTTCTTC.

V is TRBV27 and J is TRBJ2-3, with D possibly TRBD2 on 5 matching bases. V shed 5 bases and J shed 5 bases, with 14 bases lying between them. From germline, CDR1 is MNHEY and CDR2 SMNVEV (reference sequence). The CDR3 runs to 14 residues. CDR3 in DNA: TGTGCCAGCAGTGGGCCCTGGACTCAAGATACGCAGTATTTT. It codes for CASSGPWTQDTQYF.

The rearrangement joins TRBV4-2 to TRBJ2-7, with 10 positions matching TRBD1. This CDR3 has 15 amino acids. Germline loops: CDR1 LGHNA, CDR2 YNFKEQ. Trimming removed 4 bases from V and 7 bases from J; junction bases left unmatched: 10. The CDR3 reads CASSRGGTGALEQYF. CDR3 DNA sequence: TGTGCCAGCAGCCGCGGCGGGACAGGGGCCTTGGAGCAGTACTTC.

This clone appeared once. CDR3 protein: CASSIKTGNQPQHF. CDR3 DNA sequence: TGTGCCAGTAGTATCAAGACAGGCAATCAGCCCCAGCATTTT. The chain is built from TRBV19 and TRBJ1-5; D perhaps matches TRBD1 (5 bases). Trimming cost V 3 bases and J 2 bases, with 8 bases left between them. CDR1 LNHDA and CDR2 SQIVND come from the germline V gene (reference sequence). The CDR3 runs 14 residues.

In nucleotides, the CDR3 is TGCGCCAGCAGCCGACTAGCGGGGGCGTCCTACGAGCAGTACTTC. It codes for CASSRLAGASYEQYF. The chain carries TRBV5-1 and TRBJ2-7; 12 nucleotides match TRBD2. The trim removed 4 bases at V and 1 base at J, leaving 3 bases unmatched. In germline, CDR1 is SGHRS, CDR2 YFSETQ. This CDR3 contains 15 residues.

The chain is built from TRBV28 and TRBJ1-5, with TRBD1 matching 12 bases. This CDR3 is 19 amino acids long. J gave up 0 bases and V 7 bases, and 13 bases lay outside the gene matches. Germline values: CDR1 MDHEN, CDR2 SYDVKM. CDR3: CASTRGGTGGHYSNQPQHF. CDR3 DNA: TGTGCCAGCACCCGCGGGGGGACAGGGGGCCATTATAGCAATCAGCCCCAGCATTTT.

The chain links TRBV28 to TRBJ2-1, with TRBD2 identical over 9 bases. J was trimmed by 6 bases and V by 5 bases; bases with no gene match: 14. This CDR3 contains 17 residues. CDR1 is MDHEN, CDR2 SYDVKM, per germline. In DNA, the CDR3 is TGTGCCAGCAGTCCCTGGCTGGGGGGCGGGAGGGTCAATGAGCAGTTCTTC. As protein: CASSPWLGGGRVNEQFF.

This chain joins TRBV6-1 and TRBJ2-2; D is uncertain. CDR3 length: 14 residues. Trimming stripped 4 bases from V and 7 bases from J, with 13 bases between. Germline V lookup: CDR1 MNHNS, CDR2 SASEGT. The CDR3 DNA reads TGTGCCAGCAGTGGTCTGAGCGTCCTCGGGGAGCTGTTTTTT. Its translation: CASSGLSVLGELFF.

V and J are TRBV29-1 and TRBJ1-2, with a possible D match to TRBD1 (5 bases). The CDR3 consists of 13 residues. V lost 4 bases and J lost 5, with 14 bases in between. Per germline, CDR1 SQVTM and CDR2 ANQGSEA. The CDR3: CSVGPGSSYGYTF. The CDR3 nucleotides are TGCAGCGTTGGGCCAGGGTCTTCATATGGCTACACCTTC.

The chain links TRBV7-2 to TRBJ2-7; 8 bases align to TRBD1. The CDR3 length is 15 residues. CDR1 SGHTA and CDR2 FQGNSA come from the germline V gene. Trimming removed 4 bases from V and 2 bases from J; junction bases left unmatched: 7. The CDR3 DNA sequence: TGTGCCAGCAGCTGGGACCGGGACAGGCCCTACGAGCAGTACTTC. Protein product: CASSWDRDRPYEQYF.

The V and J genes are TRBV28 and TRBJ2-5; 10 bases are shared with TRBD1. Germline loops: CDR1 MDHEN, CDR2 SYDVKM. V trimming: 5 bases; J trimming: 5 bases; junction bases outside the gene matches: 11. The CDR3 contains 16 residues. CDR3 in DNA: TGTGCCAGCAGTCCTGGGACAGGGGACCTTGGGGAGACCCAGTACTTC. Its protein product is CASSPGTGDLGETQYF.

V gene TRBV29-1 combines with J gene TRBJ2-1; a possible D gene is TRBD1 (5 bases). The germline V gene encodes CDR1 SQVTM and CDR2 ANQGSEA. Trimming shortened V by 4 bases and J by 7 bases, and 14 bases separated the two germline ends. This CDR3 region has 13 residues. Here the CDR3 reads CSVVGRVRNEQFF. Written as DNA, the CDR3 is TGCAGCGTTGTTGGCAGGGTTAGGAATGAGCAGTTCTTC.

This chain links TRBV18 with TRBJ2-1; 8 nucleotides agree with TRBD1. With 2 bases clipped from V and 0 bases from J, the junction kept 0 bases outside the gene matches. The CDR3 runs to 15 residues. CDR1 and CDR2 (germline): KGHSH, LQKENI. For the CDR3, the DNA is TGTGCCAGCTCACCAGGGACAGGCTCCTACAATGAGCAGTTCTTC. Translated, it gives CASSPGTGSYNEQFF.